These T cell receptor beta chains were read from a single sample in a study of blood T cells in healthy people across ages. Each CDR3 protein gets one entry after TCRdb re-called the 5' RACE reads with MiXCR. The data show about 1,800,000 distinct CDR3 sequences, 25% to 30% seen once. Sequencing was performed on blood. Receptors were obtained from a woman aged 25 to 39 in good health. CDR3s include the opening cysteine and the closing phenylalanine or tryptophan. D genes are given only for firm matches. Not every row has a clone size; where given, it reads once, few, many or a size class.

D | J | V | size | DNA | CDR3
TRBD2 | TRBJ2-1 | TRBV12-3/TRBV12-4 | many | TGTGCCAGCAGTTCTGTACTAGCGGGCTACAATGAGCAGTTCTTC | CASSSVLAGYNEQFF
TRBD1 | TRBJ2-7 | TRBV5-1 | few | TGCGCCAGCGCCCCCAAGGGGACAGGAGTCTACGAGCAGTACTTC | CASAPKGTGVYEQYF
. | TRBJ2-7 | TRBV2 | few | TGTGCCAGCCGCCTGCGGGGCCCCTCCTACGAGCAGTACTTC | CASRLRGPSYEQYF
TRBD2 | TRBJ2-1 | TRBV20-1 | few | TGCAGTGCTCCCCCGGGGGGGCTAGCGGGCGGGGATGAGCAGTTCTTC | CSAPPGGLAGGDEQFF
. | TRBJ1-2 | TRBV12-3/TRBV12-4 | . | TGTGCCAGCAGCGGCGGACAGTACAATGGCTACACCTTC | CASSGGQYNGYTF
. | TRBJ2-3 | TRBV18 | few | TGTGCCAGCTCACCACCGGCGTCGGCCGATACGCAGTATTTT | CASSPPASADTQYF
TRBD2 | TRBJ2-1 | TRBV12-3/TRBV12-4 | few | TGTGCCAGCAGTTGGCCGGGGGGGCGTGAGCAGTTCTTC | CASSWPGGREQFF
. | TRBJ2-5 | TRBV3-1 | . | TGTGCCAGCAGCCAAGTCACGAAGACCCAGTACTTC | CASSQVTKTQYF
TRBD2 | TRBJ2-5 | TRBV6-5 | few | TGTGCCAGCGGTCCTCCTAGCGGGGGGACCGAGACCCAGTACTTC | CASGPPSGGTETQYF
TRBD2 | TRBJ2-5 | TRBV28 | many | TGTGCCAGCAGTCTCCCTGGGCTAGCGGGGGGCCAAGAGACCCAGTACTTC | CASSLPGLAGGQETQYF
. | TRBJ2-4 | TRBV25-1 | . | TGTGCCAGCAGTGACCGAAGGAATGAGCAGTACTTC | CASSDRRNEQYF
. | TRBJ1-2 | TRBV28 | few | TGTGCCAGCAGCCAGCCGGGGGGTTTCTATGGCTACACCTTC | CASSQPGGFYGYTF
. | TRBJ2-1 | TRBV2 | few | TGTGCCAGCAGTTACACCCTCAATGAGCAGTTCTTC | CASSYTLNEQFF
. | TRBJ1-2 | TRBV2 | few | TGTGCCAGCAGCCTCAGGGAGGAACAGGGCTACACCTTC | CASSLREEQGYTF
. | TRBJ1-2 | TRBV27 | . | TGTGCCAGCAGCACCTTTGGGAAGTGCCCGGGATATGGCTACACCTTC | CASSTFGKCPGYGYTF
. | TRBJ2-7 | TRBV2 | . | TGTGCCAGCAGGGGGAGGACGGGGAGCGACGAGCAGTACTTC | CASRGRTGSDEQYF
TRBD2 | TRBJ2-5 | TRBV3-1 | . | TGTGCCAGCAGCCAAGTATTGGCTAGCGGGAGGGCGTATGGGACCCAGTACTTC | CASSQVLASGRAYGTQYF
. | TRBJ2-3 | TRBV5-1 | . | TGCGCCAGCATCCCCCTCAGGGCGCGGGGGCTCACAGATACGCAGTATTTT | CASIPLRARGLTDTQYF
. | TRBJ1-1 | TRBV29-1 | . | TGCAGCGTTGATCAAACGGACAGGAACACTGAAGCTTTCTTT | CSVDQTDRNTEAFF
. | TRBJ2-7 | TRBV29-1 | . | TGCAGCGTTGAGGGCAGATCGTCGTGGAGCTCCCACAATGAGCAGTACTTC | CSVEGRSSWSSHNEQYF
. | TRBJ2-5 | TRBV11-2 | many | TGTGCCAGCAGCCCACCGGAGGGGGGGCATAAGCAGTACTTC | CASSPPEGGHKQYF
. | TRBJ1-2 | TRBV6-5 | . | TGTGCCAGCAGTCAGCACCGGGATAGAGGGGCTGGCTACACCTTC | CASSQHRDRGAGYTF
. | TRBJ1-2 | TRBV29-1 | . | TGCAGCGTTGTGGACGAGGCACGGGGCTACACCTTC | CSVVDEARGYTF
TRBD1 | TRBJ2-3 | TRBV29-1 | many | TGCAGCGTTGCGGACAGGGGGATGGCAGATACGCAGTATTTT | CSVADRGMADTQYF
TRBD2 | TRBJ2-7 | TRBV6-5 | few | TGTGCCAGCAGTTACTCCCGGGGGGTGACCTACGAGCAGTACTTC | CASSYSRGVTYEQYF
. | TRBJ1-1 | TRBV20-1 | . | TGCAGTGCTAGCTTACACCAGAACACTGAAGCTTTCTTT | CSASLHQNTEAFF
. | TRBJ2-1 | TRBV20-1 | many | TGCAGTGCTGCTAGCGATAACTACAATGAGCAGTTCTTC | CSAASDNYNEQFF
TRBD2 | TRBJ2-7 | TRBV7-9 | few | TGTGCCAGCAGCGGGACTAGTGTAAGTCTCGAGCAGTACTTC | CASSGTSVSLEQYF
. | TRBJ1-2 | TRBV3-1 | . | TGTGCCAGCAGCCAAGCGGGACGGCGAAACTATGGCTACACCTTC | CASSQAGRRNYGYTF
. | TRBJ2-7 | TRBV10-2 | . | TGCGCCAGCAGGTCCGTTGGGGGCTCCTACGAGCAGTACTTC | CASRSVGGSYEQYF